The 12 T cell receptor beta chains given below trace back to one sample, sequenced in a study of cytomegalovirus exposure and HLA in healthy donors. Clones were sequenced by immunoSEQ multiplex PCR, and TCRdb holds only the in-frame ones, with some missing. The data show 120,000 or so clones, 75% to 90% seen once. The sequencing sample was made of PBMCs. The receptors were gathered from a man aged 18-30 years in good health and CMV-seropositive.

This chain links TRBV30 with TRBJ1-2; D is undetermined. Trimming took 5 bases from V and 0 from J, leaving 7 bases between them. This CDR3 has 12 amino acids. Germline loops: CDR1 GTSNPN, CDR2 SVGIG (reference sequence). The chain's CDR3 is CAWSLSNYGYTF. The CDR3 DNA reads as TGTGCCTGGTCCCTTTCTAACTATGGCTACACCTTC.

V gene TRBV6-6 combines with J gene TRBJ2-7, with 10 bases identical to TRBD1. CDR1 MNHNY and CDR2 SVGAGI come from the germline V gene (reference sequence). The CDR3 has 13 amino acids. The ends lost 2 bases at V and 8 bases at J; junction bases unmatched: 3. This CDR3 reads CASSYEGQGQQYF. CDR3 DNA sequence: TGTGCCAGCAGTTACGAGGGACAGGGGCAGCAGTACTTC.

The chain combines TRBV15 with TRBJ1-2; the D gene is possibly TRBD1 (6 bases). V was cut by 5 bases and J by 4 bases, with 14 bases left in between. This CDR3 has 14 amino acids. Germline CDR1 LNHNV, CDR2 YYDKDF (reference sequence). Here the CDR3 DNA reads TGTGCCACCAGCCTCTACAGGGCTTTCTATGGCTACACCTTC. Amino acids: CATSLYRAFYGYTF.

This clone turned up a few times. The chain couples TRBV4-2 to TRBJ2-5; 9 bases are a match to TRBD1. The CDR3 length is 17 residues. The V gene's germline CDR1 is LGHNA and CDR2 YNFKEQ. The junction had 11 bases not matched to a gene; V was cut back by 1 base and J by 5 bases. The CDR3 is CASSQALGGQGTETQYF. CDR3 DNA: TGTGCCAGCAGCCAAGCCCTGGGGGGACAGGGTACGGAGACCCAGTACTTC.

This chain connects TRBV7-9 to TRBJ2-7; TRBD1 matches 9 bases. The CDR3 loop spans 14 amino acids. CDR1 is SEHNR and CDR2 is FQNEAQ in the germline V gene (reference sequence). Losses at the gene ends were 7 bases for V and 4 bases for J; bases not matched to a gene: 8. The CDR3 DNA is TGTGCCAGCACCAAGGGGGACAGGGTTTACGAGCAGTACTTC. It codes for CASTKGDRVYEQYF.

This rearrangement joins TRBV6-4 to TRBJ2-3; D possibly corresponds to TRBD2 (7 bases). The CDR3 extends over 14 amino acids. Trimming pared 8 bases from V and 2 bases from J, leaving 14 bases between. Germline V gene data show CDR1 as MRHNA and CDR2 as SNTAGT. The CDR3 DNA sequence: TGTGCCAGCGGCCTAGGGGGGGCCACAGATACGCAGTATTTT. It translates to CASGLGGATDTQYF.

The chain employs TRBV4-2 and TRBJ1-1, with TRBD1 as a possible D gene (6 bases). Deletions cut 2 bases from V and 1 base from J, with 11 bases between. The CDR3 runs 15 residues. Germline V gene lookup returns CDR1 LGHNA and CDR2 YNFKEQ. The CDR3: CASSQHGTQNTEAFF. The CDR3 nucleotides read TGTGCCAGCAGCCAACACGGGACACAGAACACTGAAGCTTTCTTT.

This rearrangement joins TRBV5-1 to TRBJ2-5; 7 bases match TRBD1. The V and J ends lost 2 bases and 1 base, in that order; junction bases with no gene match: 5. CDR3 size: 15 residues. Germline V gene sequence: CDR1 SGHRS, CDR2 YFSETQ. CDR3 in amino acids: CASSFRTGAQETQYF. DNA of the CDR3: TGCGCCAGCAGCTTTAGGACAGGAGCCCAAGAGACCCAGTACTTC.

The chain uses TRBV6-1 and TRBJ2-7, with D perhaps TRBD1 (6 bases). CDR3 size: 16 residues. Trimming shortened V by 6 bases and J by 1 base, and 19 bases separated the two germline ends. CDR1 is MNHNS and CDR2 is SASEGT in the germline V gene. This chain's CDR3 is CASRELPGHSSYEQYF. CDR3 bases: TGTGCCAGCAGAGAACTACCGGGACACTCTTCCTACGAGCAGTACTTC.

The chain couples TRBV2 to TRBJ2-3, with D maybe TRBD2 (6 bases). Trimming took 8 bases from V and 2 from J, leaving 20 bases between them. Germline CDR1 is SNHLY and CDR2 is FYNNEI. The CDR3 has 16 amino acids. The CDR3 nucleotides read TGTGCCAGCCGGGTAGGGAATAGCGGATACACAGATACGCAGTATTTT. Protein product: CASRVGNSGYTDTQYF.

The gene calls are TRBV6-5 and TRBJ1-2; D is uncertain. The CDR3 has 13 residues. Between the trimmed V and J ends, which lost 6 bases and 2 bases, there was a span of 10 bases. Germline V CDR1 and CDR2: MNHEY, SVGAGI. CDR3 in amino acids: CASRADGNYGYTF. The CDR3 coding sequence is TGTGCCAGCAGGGCCGACGGGAACTATGGCTACACCTTC.

J is TRBJ1-1 and V is TRBV13, with TRBD1 identical over 8 bases. CDR1 is PRHDT, CDR2 FYEKMQ, per germline (reference sequence). CDR3 length: 15 residues. Trimming at V came to 5 bases and at J to 1 base, leaving 6 bases not matched to a gene. CDR3 sequence: CASSPTGAPNTEAFF. Written as DNA, the CDR3 is TGTGCCAGCAGCCCGACAGGGGCCCCGAACACTGAAGCTTTCTTT.